This TCR beta chain was documented in a study of cytomegalovirus exposure and HLA in healthy donors. Vbeta (60) and Jbeta (13) primers were used in the PCR. Profiled with immunoSEQ multiplex PCR; TCRdb holds only in-frame clones, not every one. Reported are more than 90,000 clones; the ten largest clones contain about 3.8%. Germline values: CDR1 SGHDT, CDR2 YYEEEE. The CDR3 has 15 amino acids. The V and J genes are TRBV5-6 and TRBJ2-5, with 8 bases identical to TRBD1. The DNA end lines up better with TRBJ2-7; the J call may be wrong. The TCR was taken from a man aged 30 to 45 in good health and CMV-seronegative. Source material: PBMCs. CDR3 nucleotides: TGTGCCAGCAGCTCCGGGACAGGTATACTCTACGAGCAGTACTTC. Amino acid sequence: CASSSGTGILYEQYF.